The rows below give T cell receptor beta chains drawn from one sample of a study of OX40 agonist ivuxolimab in advanced cancers. TCRdb keeps only in-frame clones here, not all; method: immunoSEQ multiplex PCR. The table includes 20,000 to 30,000 clones, approximately 77% detected once. The source was CD4+ or CD8+ T cells sorted from blood, collected in a trial of the OX40 agonist ivuxolimab. The receptors here all came from an adult with an advanced solid tumor such as melanoma, head and neck, liver or kidney cancer. Each CDR3 is given with its conserved first and last residue. The order of the fields is D gene, clone size, V gene, J gene, CDR3 DNA, CDR3 protein. A D gene is named only where the DNA matches it firmly. The size entry is marked missing in some rows and otherwise reads once, few, many or a size class.

d_call: .; clone_size: .; v_call: TRBV7-2; j_call: TRBJ1-1; cdr3_nt: TGTGCCAGCAGCGGCCGGGGGAACACTGAAGCTTTCTTT; cdr3_aa: CASSGRGNTEAFF
d_call: .; clone_size: .; v_call: TRBV11-1; j_call: TRBJ2-4; cdr3_nt: TGTGCCAGCAGGTCAAAGGAGGCCAAAAACATTCAGTACTTC; cdr3_aa: CASRSKEAKNIQYF
d_call: TRBD2; clone_size: .; v_call: TRBV29-1; j_call: TRBJ2-3; cdr3_nt: TGCAGCGTTGTGGGGGGGGTTCGGGATACGCAGTATTTT; cdr3_aa: CSVVGGVRDTQYF
d_call: .; clone_size: .; v_call: TRBV11-2; j_call: TRBJ1-3; cdr3_nt: TGTGCCAGCAGCTTATTGGACGGAAACACCATATATTTT; cdr3_aa: CASSLLDGNTIYF
d_call: TRBD2; clone_size: .; v_call: TRBV4-3; j_call: TRBJ2-1; cdr3_nt: TGCGCCAGCAGCCAAGTGACTAGCGGGAGGCCCAATGAGCAGTTCTTC; cdr3_aa: CASSQVTSGRPNEQFF
d_call: TRBD1; clone_size: .; v_call: TRBV7-6; j_call: TRBJ2-7; cdr3_nt: TGTGCCAGCAGCTACGCCCAGGGGGAAAACGAGCAGTACTTC; cdr3_aa: CASSYAQGENEQYF
d_call: .; clone_size: .; v_call: TRBV28; j_call: TRBJ1-5; cdr3_nt: TGTGCCAGCAGTCTAACAGGGAATCAGCCCCAGCATTTT; cdr3_aa: CASSLTGNQPQHF
d_call: TRBD1; clone_size: once; v_call: TRBV5-5; j_call: TRBJ2-5; cdr3_nt: TGTGCCAGCAGCTTGCTGGGACAGAAAGAGACCCAGTACTTC; cdr3_aa: CASSLLGQKETQYF
d_call: .; clone_size: few; v_call: TRBV28; j_call: TRBJ2-7; cdr3_nt: TGTGCCAGCAGTTTATTGTTCGGAGTTGGGAACCCTACGTGGCAGTACTTC; cdr3_aa: CASSLLFGVGNPTWQYF
d_call: .; clone_size: .; v_call: TRBV7-2; j_call: TRBJ2-7; cdr3_nt: TGTGCCAGCAGTCGCCGGGCGGGCGAGTTCTACGAGCAGTACTTC; cdr3_aa: CASSRRAGEFYEQYF
d_call: .; clone_size: few; v_call: TRBV9; j_call: TRBJ2-4; cdr3_nt: TGTGCCAGCAGCGTTGGCTCCGAGGCTACCAAAAACATTCAGTACTTC; cdr3_aa: CASSVGSEATKNIQYF
d_call: TRBD2; clone_size: .; v_call: TRBV7-2; j_call: TRBJ2-3; cdr3_nt: TGTGCCAGCAGCTTAGGTGGGGTACCGGGGAGGGCGGCAGATACGCAGTATTTT; cdr3_aa: CASSLGGVPGRAADTQYF
d_call: TRBD1; clone_size: .; v_call: TRBV4-2; j_call: TRBJ2-7; cdr3_nt: TGTGCCAGCAGCCCCGGGACAGGGCGTTCCTACGAGCAGTACTTC; cdr3_aa: CASSPGTGRSYEQYF
d_call: .; clone_size: .; v_call: TRBV7-9; j_call: TRBJ1-1; cdr3_nt: TGTGCCAGCAGCCCCGTAGGAAGGGCAAACACTGAAGCTTTCTTT; cdr3_aa: CASSPVGRANTEAFF
d_call: TRBD1; clone_size: few; v_call: TRBV4-3; j_call: TRBJ1-6; cdr3_nt: TGCGCCAGCAGCCAATGGACAGGGAGGTCCCTCCACTTT; cdr3_aa: CASSQWTGRSLHF
d_call: .; clone_size: .; v_call: TRBV2; j_call: TRBJ1-1; cdr3_nt: TGTGCCAGAGGACAGACGAACACTGAAGCTTTCTTT; cdr3_aa: CARGQTNTEAFF
d_call: .; clone_size: .; v_call: TRBV6-5; j_call: TRBJ2-5; cdr3_nt: TGTGCCAGCAGGCGAGGGGAGACCCAGTACTTC; cdr3_aa: CASRRGETQYF
d_call: .; clone_size: .; v_call: TRBV5-4; j_call: TRBJ2-1; cdr3_nt: TGTGCCAGCAGCTTGGCGACTTTAGGCAATGAGCAGTTCTTC; cdr3_aa: CASSLATLGNEQFF
d_call: .; clone_size: .; v_call: TRBV29-1; j_call: TRBJ1-2; cdr3_nt: TGCAGCGTTGATTGGCAGGCGAACTATGGCTACACCTTC; cdr3_aa: CSVDWQANYGYTF
d_call: .; clone_size: .; v_call: TRBV18; j_call: TRBJ2-5; cdr3_nt: TGTGCCAGCTCACCGAGGCTCCAAGAGACCCAGTACTTC; cdr3_aa: CASSPRLQETQYF
d_call: .; clone_size: .; v_call: TRBV4-3; j_call: TRBJ1-3; cdr3_nt: TGCGCCAGCAGCCAAGATCTCTTGCGGGTCTCTGGAAACACCATATATTTT; cdr3_aa: CASSQDLLRVSGNTIYF
d_call: .; clone_size: few; v_call: TRBV30; j_call: TRBJ1-1; cdr3_nt: TGTGCCTGCAGCGGACCTCTGAACACTGAAGCTTTCTTT; cdr3_aa: CACSGPLNTEAFF
d_call: .; clone_size: .; v_call: TRBV7-3; j_call: TRBJ2-7; cdr3_nt: TGTGCCAGCGGACCGGGACCTCAGAACGAGCAGTACTTC; cdr3_aa: CASGPGPQNEQYF
d_call: TRBD1; clone_size: few; v_call: TRBV7-8; j_call: TRBJ2-3; cdr3_nt: TGTGCCAGCAGCTGGCGCCGGGACAGGGACCCAGATACGCAGTATTTT; cdr3_aa: CASSWRRDRDPDTQYF
d_call: .; clone_size: .; v_call: TRBV5-1; j_call: TRBJ2-7; cdr3_nt: TGCGCCAGCAGCTCTCGATTAGGGAGTGGCTACGAGCAGTACTTC; cdr3_aa: CASSSRLGSGYEQYF
d_call: .; clone_size: .; v_call: TRBV5-6; j_call: TRBJ1-5; cdr3_nt: TGTGCCAGCAGCTTACAGGTGCGTCAGCCCCAGCATTTT; cdr3_aa: CASSLQVRQPQHF
d_call: .; clone_size: .; v_call: TRBV7-2; j_call: TRBJ1-5; cdr3_nt: TGTGCCAGCAGCGCCACGGGGGGCAATCAGCCCCAGCATTTT; cdr3_aa: CASSATGGNQPQHF
d_call: .; clone_size: .; v_call: TRBV7-8; j_call: TRBJ1-5; cdr3_nt: TGTGCCAGCAGCCCCTCAGGATGGGGCAATCAGCCCCAGCATTTT; cdr3_aa: CASSPSGWGNQPQHF
d_call: TRBD1; clone_size: few; v_call: TRBV19; j_call: TRBJ1-2; cdr3_nt: TGTGCCAGTAGTCTAACGGACAGGGCCTATGGCTACACCTTC; cdr3_aa: CASSLTDRAYGYTF
d_call: .; clone_size: .; v_call: TRBV7-2; j_call: TRBJ1-1; cdr3_nt: TGTGCCAGCAGCTTAGGAGACAGGAAGGGCACTGAAGCTTTCTTT; cdr3_aa: CASSLGDRKGTEAFF
d_call: TRBD2; clone_size: .; v_call: TRBV29-1; j_call: TRBJ2-1; cdr3_nt: TGCAGCGTGGGGGCGTCTAGCGGGAGTACTGAGCAGTTCTTC; cdr3_aa: CSVGASSGSTEQFF
d_call: TRBD1; clone_size: .; v_call: TRBV29-1; j_call: TRBJ2-3; cdr3_nt: TGCAGCGTTGGACTGGGACAGGTCACAGATACGCAGTATTTT; cdr3_aa: CSVGLGQVTDTQYF
d_call: .; clone_size: .; v_call: TRBV19; j_call: TRBJ2-1; cdr3_nt: TGTGCCAGTAGTATAGCGAAGATACAGGGTTATATAGTGAATGAGCAGTTCTTC; cdr3_aa: CASSIAKIQGYIVNEQFF
d_call: .; clone_size: few; v_call: TRBV4-2; j_call: TRBJ2-1; cdr3_nt: TGTGCCAGCAGCCTATCTAGGGGGGAGGCCGGCTACAATGAGCAGTTCTTC; cdr3_aa: CASSLSRGEAGYNEQFF
d_call: TRBD1; clone_size: few; v_call: TRBV4-3; j_call: TRBJ2-7; cdr3_nt: TGCGCCAGCAGCCAAGACCTTCCGGGACAGGCCCTCTCCTACGAGCAGTACTTC; cdr3_aa: CASSQDLPGQALSYEQYF
d_call: .; clone_size: .; v_call: TRBV11-2; j_call: TRBJ1-3; cdr3_nt: TGTGCCAGCAGCGCACAACAAGTTGGGTCTGGAAACACCATATATTTT; cdr3_aa: CASSAQQVGSGNTIYF
d_call: .; clone_size: .; v_call: TRBV2; j_call: TRBJ1-3; cdr3_nt: TGTGCCAGCAGTGAAACGGGGCTGCGAACTGGAAACACCATATATTTT; cdr3_aa: CASSETGLRTGNTIYF